A selection of T cell receptor beta chains follows, all from one sample in a study of technical replicates of blood from several donors. The data were produced by immunoSEQ multiplex PCR, yet TCRdb's version contains in-frame clones alone and is incomplete. The data hold more than 65,000 clones, with around 94% observed a single time. Sequenced sample: T cells isolated from PBMCs. The receptors stem from a human donor in good health. CDR3s include the opening cysteine and the closing phenylalanine or tryptophan. The D gene is left open where the match is weak. Not every row has a clone size; where given, it reads once, few, many or a size class.

J,size,V,D,DNA,CDR3
TRBJ2-3,.,TRBV19,TRBD2,TGTGCCAGTAGTACCCAGCGGGGGAGCACAGATACGCAGTATTTT,CASSTQRGSTDTQYF
TRBJ2-3,.,TRBV28,TRBD1,TGTGCCAGCAGTTTCCGGACAGGTGTGGCAGATACGCAGTATTTT,CASSFRTGVADTQYF
TRBJ1-2,.,TRBV28,.,TGTGCCAGCAGTTTAGTCCTTAAGATTGGAGCCCGGTGGGGCCATGGCTACACCTTC,CASSLVLKIGARWGHGYTF
TRBJ1-1,many,TRBV29-1,.,TGCAGCGTTGAGAGAGATCGACAGACCACTGAAGCTTTCTTT,CSVERDRQTTEAFF
TRBJ2-1,.,TRBV6-6,TRBD2,TGTGCCAGCAGTTACTCGGGACTAGCAACGCATGAGCAGTTCTTC,CASSYSGLATHEQFF
TRBJ2-7,.,TRBV2,TRBD1,TGTGCCAGCAGAATAGGGGGGACAGGGGACGAGCAGTACTTC,CASRIGGTGDEQYF
TRBJ1-5,.,TRBV6-1,.,TGTGCCAGCCAGGGTTATAGCAATCAGCCCCAGCATTTT,CASQGYSNQPQHF
TRBJ2-1,.,TRBV7-2,.,TGTGCCAGCAGCTTTAGCGGTAGCTCCTACAATGAGCAGTTCTTC,CASSFSGSSYNEQFF
TRBJ1-4,.,TRBV7-6,TRBD1,TGTGCCAGCAGCCGAACAGGGGCCGGGGAAAAACTGTTTTTT,CASSRTGAGEKLFF
TRBJ1-2,.,TRBV2,TRBD1,TGTGCCAGCAGTGAAGCGCAGGGGGCTAGCTCTGGCTACACCTTC,CASSEAQGASSGYTF
TRBJ2-3,.,TRBV7-8,TRBD2,TGTGCCAGCAGCGTGGGGGGGGAGTGGGGGTTTAGCACAGATACGCAGTATTTT,CASSVGGEWGFSTDTQYF
TRBJ2-1,.,TRBV18,.,TGTGCCAGCTCACTCGATATCTCGTCGGGGTCTTCCTACAATGAGCAGTTCTTC,CASSLDISSGSSYNEQFF
TRBJ2-4,.,TRBV19,TRBD1,TGTGCCAGTAGTATTTTATTGGGACAGGGCTTAAACATTCAGTACTTC,CASSILLGQGLNIQYF
TRBJ2-7,.,TRBV5-1,.,TGCGCCAGCAGCTTAGGGGGGGGCTCCTACGAGCAGTACTTC,CASSLGGGSYEQYF
TRBJ2-1,.,TRBV7-9,.,TGTGCCAGCAGCTTAGACACCTACAATGAGCAGTTCTTC,CASSLDTYNEQFF
TRBJ2-3,.,TRBV7-6,.,TGTGCCAGCAGCCGAGACACAGATACGCAGTATTTT,CASSRDTDTQYF
TRBJ1-4,.,TRBV25-1,.,TGTGCCAGCAGTGACGCCCGGGACTGGGATGAAAAACTGTTTTTT,CASSDARDWDEKLFF
TRBJ1-5,.,TRBV19,.,TGTGCCAGTAGCAGACAGGCCTCTTATAGCAATCAGCCCCAGCATTTT,CASSRQASYSNQPQHF
TRBJ2-2,few,TRBV28,TRBD1,TGTGCCAGCTCGGGACAGGGGTTTTTGGGGGAGCTGTTTTTT,CASSGQGFLGELFF
TRBJ1-5,.,TRBV4-1,.,TGCGCCAGCAGCCAAGATCTTGCCCCACAGCGGGGGCAGCCCCAGCATTTT,CASSQDLAPQRGQPQHF
TRBJ2-1,.,TRBV27,TRBD1,TGTGGCTCCGGGACAGCGATAAATGAGCAGTTCTTC,CGSGTAINEQFF
TRBJ1-1,.,TRBV7-8,TRBD1,TGTGCCAGCAGCTCATGGGACAGGGGGAATAATGAAGCTTTCTTT,CASSSWDRGNNEAFF
TRBJ2-7,.,TRBV7-8,TRBD1,TGTGCCAGCAGCTTAGACCTCAACCCGCAAGGACAGGTAATCTACGAGCAGTACTTC,CASSLDLNPQGQVIYEQYF
TRBJ2-7,.,TRBV2,.,TGTGCCAGCCATTACGAGGCGACAGGCGTATCCTACGAGCAGTACTTC,CASHYEATGVSYEQYF
TRBJ2-7,.,TRBV25-1,TRBD1,TGTGCCAGCAGTGGCCGGGACAGGAGGGTCTACGAGCAGTACTTC,CASSGRDRRVYEQYF
TRBJ1-1,.,TRBV10-1,TRBD1,TGCGCCAGCAGTGTGGACAGGGAGAACACTGAAGCTTTCTTT,CASSVDRENTEAFF
TRBJ2-7,.,TRBV7-8,TRBD2,TGTGCCAGCAGCCCTAGCGGGCTAACCTACGAGCAGTACTTC,CASSPSGLTYEQYF
TRBJ1-1,.,TRBV2,TRBD1,TGTGCCAGCAGTAGACAGGGGAACACTGAAGCTTTCTTT,CASSRQGNTEAFF
TRBJ2-7,.,TRBV5-4,TRBD2,TGTGCCAGCAGCTTGGTGGGGGTAGCGGGGGCGAATGCCTACGAGCAGTACTTC,CASSLVGVAGANAYEQYF
TRBJ2-3,.,TRBV4-2,.,TGTGCCAGCAGCCCGAGGGCTTGGGAACAGGATACGCAGTATTTT,CASSPRAWEQDTQYF
TRBJ2-7,.,TRBV2,TRBD2,TGTGCCAGCCGGGAGGGGGGGAGAGTTTACGAGCAGTACTTC,CASREGGRVYEQYF
TRBJ1-2,few,TRBV27,TRBD1,TGTGCCAGCAGTGGACAGGGCCTAACCCATGGCTACACCTTC,CASSGQGLTHGYTF
TRBJ2-6,.,TRBV5-1,.,TGCGCCAGCAGCCCCCGTGGGAGCTCTGGGGCCAACGTCCTGACTTTC,CASSPRGSSGANVLTF
TRBJ1-2,.,TRBV9,.,TGTGCCAGCACCCCGAGCATGGGGGCCGATGGCTACACCTTC,CASTPSMGADGYTF
TRBJ1-3,.,TRBV20-1,.,TGCAGTGCTAGAGATCGGGCAGGGAATTTT,CSARDRAGNF
TRBJ1-1,few,TRBV30,.,TGTGCCTGGACCTCCCCCTCCGGGGGGAACACTGAAGCTTTCTTT,CAWTSPSGGNTEAFF
TRBJ2-5,.,TRBV9,TRBD1,TGTGCCAGCAGCGCCCCAAAACAGGGGATCGGGGAGACCCAGTACTTC,CASSAPKQGIGETQYF
TRBJ2-4,.,TRBV28,.,TGTGCCAGCAGCGTTAGAAACATTCAGTACTTC,CASSVRNIQYF
TRBJ2-7,.,TRBV6-5,.,TGTGCCAGCAGTTACGGGTGGGGGGGCCTCGAGCAGTACTTC,CASSYGWGGLEQYF
TRBJ1-5,.,TRBV2,.,TGTGCCAGCAATGGCAGGGTTAGCAATCAGCCCCAGCATTTT,CASNGRVSNQPQHF
TRBJ2-7,.,TRBV4-1,.,TGCGCCAGCAGCCATTTAATAGACAGGACCTACGAGCAGTACTTC,CASSHLIDRTYEQYF
TRBJ2-7,.,TRBV6-5,TRBD2,TGTGCCAGCAGTTTTACCCTCGGGACTAACCCTTACGAGCAGTACTTC,CASSFTLGTNPYEQYF
TRBJ2-7,.,TRBV5-4,TRBD2,TGTGCCAGCAGCGCCGGACTAGCGCCGGGCGAGCAGTACTTC,CASSAGLAPGEQYF
TRBJ2-1,.,TRBV4-1,TRBD2,TGCGCCAGCAGCCACCCGGGACTAGCGGGAGATCGGGAGCAGTTCTTC,CASSHPGLAGDREQFF
TRBJ2-7,.,TRBV27,TRBD1,TGTGCCTCCAAGACGGACGGGTCGGGGACAGGGGCACCCTACGAGCAGTACTTC,CASKTDGSGTGAPYEQYF
TRBJ2-5,.,TRBV9,.,TGTGCCAGCAGCGTAGGACTCATCCAAGAGACCCAGTACTTC,CASSVGLIQETQYF
TRBJ2-7,.,TRBV9,TRBD1,TGTGCCAGCAGCCCCCGGGGGGGGACAGGGGTGGGTGAGCAGTACTTC,CASSPRGGTGVGEQYF
TRBJ2-7,.,TRBV29-1,TRBD2,TGCAGCGTGTCCCCGGGACTAGCGGGAAACGAGCAGTACTTC,CSVSPGLAGNEQYF
TRBJ1-5,.,TRBV6-5,.,TGTGCCAGCAGTTACGGCAGAAATAGCAATCAGCCCCAGCATTTT,CASSYGRNSNQPQHF
TRBJ2-7,.,TRBV2,TRBD2,TGTGCCAGCAGTGAAGCGAAGCGGGAGAATGCCTACGAGCAGTACTTC,CASSEAKRENAYEQYF
TRBJ2-2,.,TRBV27,TRBD2,TGTGCCAGCAGTTTCCTGACCCTAGCGGGGGTTCCGGGCACCGGGGAGCTGTTTTTT,CASSFLTLAGVPGTGELFF
TRBJ2-5,.,TRBV6-1,.,TGTGCCAGCAGTGAAGAGGTCGCAGGACTCCTCAAAGAGACCCAGTACTTC,CASSEEVAGLLKETQYF
TRBJ2-7,.,TRBV4-1,TRBD2,TGCGCCAGAGGCCTAGCGGGGATCCGAGAGCAGTACTTC,CARGLAGIREQYF
TRBJ2-5,.,TRBV29-1,.,TGCAGCGTGGGGACACCCCTGGGGACCCAGTACTTC,CSVGTPLGTQYF
TRBJ2-4,.,TRBV7-2,.,TGTGCCAGCAGCTTAGGGGAGAAAAACATTCAGTACTTC,CASSLGEKNIQYF
TRBJ1-1,.,TRBV7-2,.,TGTGCCAGCAGCTACGGGACAAGAACTGAAGCTTTCTTT,CASSYGTRTEAFF
TRBJ1-5,once,TRBV4-1,.,TGCGCCAGCAGCCAAGATGCCCAGGGAAATCAGCCCCAGCATTTT,CASSQDAQGNQPQHF
TRBJ1-5,.,TRBV19,.,TGTGCCAGTAGGTACGGGTTCGGCAATCAGCCCCAGCATTTT,CASRYGFGNQPQHF
TRBJ2-7,.,TRBV13,.,TGTGCCAGCAGCTCCGGCGGGGAGGGGGACTACGAGCAGTACTTC,CASSSGGEGDYEQYF